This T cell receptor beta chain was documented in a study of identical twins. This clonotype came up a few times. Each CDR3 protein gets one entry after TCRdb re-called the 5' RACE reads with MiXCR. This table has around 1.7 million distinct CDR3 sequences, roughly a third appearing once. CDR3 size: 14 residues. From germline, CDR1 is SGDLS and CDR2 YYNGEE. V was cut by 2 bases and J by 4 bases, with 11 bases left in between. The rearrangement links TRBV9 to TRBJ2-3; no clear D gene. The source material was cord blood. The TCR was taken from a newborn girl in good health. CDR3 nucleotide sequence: TGTGCCAGCAGCGTTGGGGTCCCACCAGATACGCAGTATTTT. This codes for CASSVGVPPDTQYF.